Listed below are T cell receptor beta chains from one sample, sequenced in a study of Ad26.COV2.S vaccination and SARS-CoV-2 variants. Measured with immunoSEQ multiplex PCR; TCRdb has only the in-frame clones, and not every one. This sample has roughly 510,000 clones, with around 88% found just once. This specimen consisted of peripheral blood, obtained in a trial of Ad26.COV2.S vaccine versus placebo. The receptor set was obtained from a person between 18 and 65 years old who received the Ad26.COV2.S COVID-19 vaccine or a placebo. Both conserved end residues are part of each CDR3. A D gene is named only where the DNA matches it firmly. Rows may omit the clone size; those that give it use once, few, many or a size class.

d_gene: .; abundance: .; v_gene: TRBV10-3; j_gene: TRBJ2-7; CDR3aa: CAISGFGGSYEQYF; CDR3nt: TGTGCCATCAGTGGGTTTGGGGGCTCCTACGAGCAGTACTTC
d_gene: .; abundance: .; v_gene: TRBV7-9; j_gene: TRBJ1-3; CDR3aa: CASSLDPNTIYF; CDR3nt: TGTGCCAGCAGCTTAGATCCGAACACCATATATTTT
d_gene: .; abundance: .; v_gene: TRBV7-3; j_gene: TRBJ2-3; CDR3aa: CASSTGGTDTQYF; CDR3nt: TGTGCCAGCAGTACCGGAGGTACAGATACGCAGTATTTT
d_gene: TRBD1; abundance: .; v_gene: TRBV9; j_gene: TRBJ2-1; CDR3aa: CASSPQGARSDEQFF; CDR3nt: TGTGCCAGCAGCCCCCAGGGGGCTCGTTCGGATGAGCAGTTCTTC
d_gene: .; abundance: .; v_gene: TRBV5-1; j_gene: TRBJ2-4; CDR3aa: CASSHQRGDIQYF; CDR3nt: TGCGCCAGCAGCCACCAAAGGGGGGACATTCAGTACTTC
d_gene: TRBD2; abundance: .; v_gene: TRBV28; j_gene: TRBJ2-7; CDR3aa: CASLGGNQPREQYF; CDR3nt: TGTGCCAGCCTCGGGGGGAACCAACCCCGCGAGCAGTACTTC
d_gene: .; abundance: .; v_gene: TRBV4-2; j_gene: TRBJ2-7; CDR3aa: CASSQGGAVSEQYF; CDR3nt: TGTGCCAGCAGCCAAGGCGGGGCAGTTTCCGAGCAGTACTTC
d_gene: .; abundance: .; v_gene: TRBV28; j_gene: TRBJ1-1; CDR3aa: CASSARMNTEAFF; CDR3nt: TGTGCCAGCAGCGCACGAATGAACACTGAAGCTTTCTTT
d_gene: .; abundance: .; v_gene: TRBV27; j_gene: TRBJ2-7; CDR3aa: CASSRGPDYEQYF; CDR3nt: TGTGCCAGCAGCCGTGGGCCAGACTACGAGCAGTACTTC
d_gene: .; abundance: .; v_gene: TRBV6-1; j_gene: TRBJ2-7; CDR3aa: CASSEPRGQTYEQYF; CDR3nt: TGTGCCAGCAGTGAACCCAGGGGCCAGACCTACGAGCAGTACTTC
d_gene: .; abundance: .; v_gene: TRBV5-4; j_gene: TRBJ2-1; CDR3aa: CASSLGFPSSYNEQFF; CDR3nt: TGTGCCAGCAGCTTGGGCTTCCCCAGCTCCTACAATGAGCAGTTCTTC
d_gene: .; abundance: .; v_gene: TRBV12-3/TRBV12-4; j_gene: TRBJ2-7; CDR3aa: CASSLLFYEQYF; CDR3nt: TGTGCCAGCAGTTTACTCTTCTACGAGCAGTACTTC
d_gene: .; abundance: .; v_gene: TRBV23-1; j_gene: TRBJ2-1; CDR3aa: CASSQSGIVDEQFF; CDR3nt: TGCGCCAGCAGTCAATCGGGTATAGTAGATGAGCAGTTCTTC
d_gene: TRBD2; abundance: .; v_gene: TRBV2; j_gene: TRBJ2-2; CDR3aa: CASSPGLANAGELFF; CDR3nt: TGTGCCAGCAGTCCTGGACTAGCTAACGCCGGGGAGCTGTTTTTT
d_gene: .; abundance: once; v_gene: TRBV7-9; j_gene: TRBJ1-2; CDR3aa: CASSTQGLYGYTF; CDR3nt: TGTGCCAGCAGCACACAGGGCCTCTATGGCTACACCTTC
d_gene: .; abundance: .; v_gene: TRBV7-8; j_gene: TRBJ2-7; CDR3aa: CASSREVLSGYEQYF; CDR3nt: TGTGCCAGCAGCCGAGAGGTCCTAAGCGGCTACGAGCAGTACTTC
d_gene: .; abundance: .; v_gene: TRBV7-2; j_gene: TRBJ1-1; CDR3aa: CASSPNRGGAEAFF; CDR3nt: TGTGCCAGCAGCCCAAATAGGGGGGGGGCTGAAGCTTTCTTT
d_gene: TRBD1; abundance: .; v_gene: TRBV7-9; j_gene: TRBJ1-6; CDR3aa: CASSLEGQSPLHF; CDR3nt: TGTGCCAGCAGCTTAGAGGGACAGTCACCCCTCCACTTT
d_gene: .; abundance: .; v_gene: TRBV12-3/TRBV12-4; j_gene: TRBJ2-7; CDR3aa: CASSPQGLQQYF; CDR3nt: TGTGCCAGCAGTCCTCAGGGCCTGCAGCAGTACTTC
d_gene: TRBD2; abundance: .; v_gene: TRBV6-4; j_gene: TRBJ2-1; CDR3aa: CASSVGTSGGNEQFF; CDR3nt: TGTGCCAGCAGTGTCGGGACTAGCGGGGGCAATGAGCAGTTCTTC
d_gene: TRBD1; abundance: .; v_gene: TRBV7-9; j_gene: TRBJ2-7; CDR3aa: CASYPGTGTYEQYF; CDR3nt: TGTGCCAGCTACCCCGGGACAGGGACCTACGAGCAGTACTTC
d_gene: .; abundance: few; v_gene: TRBV30; j_gene: TRBJ2-1; CDR3aa: CAWSPVSRGNNEQFF; CDR3nt: TGTGCCTGGAGTCCCGTCTCAAGGGGGAACAATGAGCAGTTCTTC
d_gene: .; abundance: .; v_gene: TRBV7-9; j_gene: TRBJ2-2; CDR3aa: CASSLAASEGGELFF; CDR3nt: TGTGCCAGCAGCTTAGCGGCTAGCGAGGGCGGGGAGCTGTTTTTT
d_gene: TRBD2; abundance: .; v_gene: TRBV7-3; j_gene: TRBJ2-6; CDR3aa: CASSLRGRAAGANVLTF; CDR3nt: TGTGCCAGCAGCTTACGGGGGAGGGCCGCTGGGGCCAACGTCCTGACTTTC
d_gene: TRBD2; abundance: .; v_gene: TRBV6-5; j_gene: TRBJ2-7; CDR3aa: CASCSGTSGRYEQYF; CDR3nt: TGTGCCAGCTGTAGCGGGACTAGCGGGAGGTACGAGCAGTACTTC
d_gene: .; abundance: .; v_gene: TRBV18; j_gene: TRBJ2-2; CDR3aa: CASSLGLSNGELFF; CDR3nt: TGTGCCAGCTCACTGGGACTTTCTAACGGGGAGCTGTTTTTT
d_gene: .; abundance: .; v_gene: TRBV6-5; j_gene: TRBJ1-2; CDR3aa: CASSSGGGVYTF; CDR3nt: TGTGCCAGCAGTTCAGGCGGAGGGGTCTACACCTTC
d_gene: TRBD1; abundance: .; v_gene: TRBV6-5; j_gene: TRBJ1-1; CDR3aa: CASSYSRTGMAEAFF; CDR3nt: TGTGCCAGCAGTTACTCGCGGACAGGTATGGCTGAAGCTTTCTTT
d_gene: TRBD2; abundance: .; v_gene: TRBV3-1/TRBV3-2; j_gene: TRBJ2-7; CDR3aa: CASSQELAGDYSYEQYF; CDR3nt: TGTGCCAGCAGCCAAGAACTAGCGGGGGACTACTCCTACGAGCAGTACTTC
d_gene: .; abundance: .; v_gene: TRBV3-1/TRBV3-2; j_gene: TRBJ1-2; CDR3aa: CASSQDLGGSANYGYTF; CDR3nt: TGTGCCAGCAGCCAAGATTTAGGGGGATCAGCTAACTATGGCTACACCTTC
d_gene: TRBD1; abundance: .; v_gene: TRBV30; j_gene: TRBJ1-1; CDR3aa: CAWNGQDEAFF; CDR3nt: TGTGCCTGGAACGGACAGGATGAAGCTTTCTTT
d_gene: .; abundance: .; v_gene: TRBV7-9; j_gene: TRBJ2-1; CDR3aa: CASSLTGSLYNEQFF; CDR3nt: TGTGCCAGCAGCCTTACAGGGTCCCTCTACAATGAGCAGTTCTTC
d_gene: .; abundance: once; v_gene: TRBV30; j_gene: TRBJ2-7; CDR3aa: CAWSRRGGYEQYF; CDR3nt: TGTGCCTGGAGTCGCAGGGGGGGTTACGAGCAGTACTTC
d_gene: TRBD1; abundance: .; v_gene: TRBV6-6; j_gene: TRBJ2-7; CDR3aa: CASSDRGREQYF; CDR3nt: TGTGCCAGCAGTGACAGGGGGCGCGAGCAGTACTTC
d_gene: .; abundance: .; v_gene: TRBV19; j_gene: TRBJ2-7; CDR3aa: CASSTLGPGYEQYF; CDR3nt: TGTGCCAGTAGTACCCTCGGACCGGGCTACGAGCAGTACTTC
d_gene: .; abundance: .; v_gene: TRBV7-2; j_gene: TRBJ2-7; CDR3aa: CASSFGRSGYEQYF; CDR3nt: TGTGCCAGCAGCTTCGGGCGCTCTGGCTACGAGCAGTACTTC
d_gene: .; abundance: .; v_gene: TRBV11-3; j_gene: TRBJ1-3; CDR3aa: CARGLLVGNTIYF; CDR3nt: TGTGCCAGGGGCCTCCTTGTCGGAAACACCATATATTTT
d_gene: .; abundance: once; v_gene: TRBV4-2; j_gene: TRBJ2-2; CDR3aa: CASSQYRPGLHTGRGTGELFF; CDR3nt: TGTGCCAGCAGCCAGTACAGACCGGGACTTCATACGGGACGTGGCACCGGGGAGCTGTTTTTT
d_gene: .; abundance: .; v_gene: TRBV7-2; j_gene: TRBJ1-2; CDR3aa: CASSLGPSVGYTF; CDR3nt: TGTGCCAGCAGCTTAGGCCCGTCGGTGGGCTACACCTTC
d_gene: TRBD2; abundance: once; v_gene: TRBV7-9; j_gene: TRBJ2-1; CDR3aa: CASSPPGLAGGPGNEQFF; CDR3nt: TGTGCCAGCAGCCCGCCGGGACTAGCGGGAGGGCCGGGCAATGAGCAGTTCTTC
d_gene: TRBD2; abundance: .; v_gene: TRBV24-1; j_gene: TRBJ2-1; CDR3aa: CATSDGSGNSYNEQFF; CDR3nt: TGTGCCACCAGTGACGGTAGCGGGAACTCCTACAATGAGCAGTTCTTC
d_gene: .; abundance: .; v_gene: TRBV15; j_gene: TRBJ2-5; CDR3aa: CATSRDGSAGGQETQYF; CDR3nt: TGTGCCACCAGCAGAGATGGGAGCGCCGGGGGCCAAGAGACCCAGTACTTC
d_gene: .; abundance: .; v_gene: TRBV5-3; j_gene: TRBJ1-4; CDR3aa: CARSLGLLGQVNEKLFF; CDR3nt: TGTGCCAGAAGCCTGGGATTGCTGGGTCAGGTTAATGAAAAACTGTTTTTT
d_gene: TRBD1; abundance: .; v_gene: TRBV27; j_gene: TRBJ2-6; CDR3aa: CASSHGTGVSGANVLTF; CDR3nt: TGTGCCAGCAGTCACGGGACAGGGGTCTCTGGGGCCAACGTCCTGACTTTC
d_gene: .; abundance: .; v_gene: TRBV6-6; j_gene: TRBJ2-6; CDR3aa: CASSSSVSGANVLTF; CDR3nt: TGTGCCAGCAGTTCTAGTGTCTCTGGGGCCAACGTCCTGACTTTC
d_gene: .; abundance: .; v_gene: TRBV19; j_gene: TRBJ2-1; CDR3aa: CASSIGLAGGFNEQFF; CDR3nt: TGTGCCAGTAGTATAGGACTAGCAGGGGGCTTCAATGAGCAGTTCTTC
d_gene: TRBD2; abundance: many; v_gene: TRBV19; j_gene: TRBJ2-4; CDR3aa: CASRLAGEIQYF; CDR3nt: TGTGCCAGTAGGCTAGCGGGAGAAATTCAGTACTTC
d_gene: .; abundance: .; v_gene: TRBV19; j_gene: TRBJ1-5; CDR3aa: CASSMFSVISNQPQHF; CDR3nt: TGTGCCAGTAGTATGTTCAGCGTTATCAGCAATCAGCCCCAGCATTTT
d_gene: TRBD1; abundance: .; v_gene: TRBV5-6; j_gene: TRBJ1-2; CDR3aa: CASSSPGTGGVIDYGYTF; CDR3nt: TGTGCCAGCAGCTCCCCGGGGACAGGTGGAGTAATTGACTATGGCTACACCTTC
d_gene: .; abundance: .; v_gene: TRBV7-8; j_gene: TRBJ2-7; CDR3aa: CASSHSLGSYEQYF; CDR3nt: TGTGCCAGCAGCCACTCCCTGGGATCCTACGAGCAGTACTTC
d_gene: .; abundance: .; v_gene: TRBV28; j_gene: TRBJ1-2; CDR3aa: CASSLPGGGYTF; CDR3nt: TGTGCCAGCAGCCTACCCGGGGGTGGCTACACCTTC
d_gene: .; abundance: .; v_gene: TRBV19; j_gene: TRBJ1-1; CDR3aa: CASRVPGGGNTEAFF; CDR3nt: TGTGCCAGTAGGGTACCGGGAGGGGGGAACACTGAAGCTTTCTTT